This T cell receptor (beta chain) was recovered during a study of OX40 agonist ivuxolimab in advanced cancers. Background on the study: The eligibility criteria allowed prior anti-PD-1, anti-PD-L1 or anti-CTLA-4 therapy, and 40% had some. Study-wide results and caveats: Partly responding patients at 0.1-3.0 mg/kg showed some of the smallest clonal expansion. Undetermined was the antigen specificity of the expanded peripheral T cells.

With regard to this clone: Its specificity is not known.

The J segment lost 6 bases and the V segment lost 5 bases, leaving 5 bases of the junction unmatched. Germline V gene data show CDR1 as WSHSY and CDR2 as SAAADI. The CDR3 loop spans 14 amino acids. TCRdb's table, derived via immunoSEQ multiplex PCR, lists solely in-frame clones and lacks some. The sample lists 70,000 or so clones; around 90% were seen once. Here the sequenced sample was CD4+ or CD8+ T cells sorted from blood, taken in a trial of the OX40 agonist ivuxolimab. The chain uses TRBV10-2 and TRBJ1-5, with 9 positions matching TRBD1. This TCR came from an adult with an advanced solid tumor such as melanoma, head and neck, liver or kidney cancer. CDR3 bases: TGCGCCAGCAGTACAGGGGGCATTCGTCAGCCCCAGCATTTT. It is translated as CASSTGGIRQPQHF.